The next 5 T cell receptor beta chains were all read from a single sample in a study of blood T cell repertoires in COVID-19. Clones were read by immunoSEQ multiplex PCR, and TCRdb kept only the in-frame ones, dropping some. The sample has roughly 78,000 clones, approximately 89% seen once. The sequenced sample was peripheral blood. The receptors here all came from a woman between 55 and 75 years old with acute or convalescent COVID-19.

The CDR3 reads CASSVGHGYEQYF. The CDR3 DNA is TGTGCCAGCAGCGTTGGACATGGCTACGAGCAGTACTTC. V gene TRBV9 combines with J gene TRBJ2-7; D perhaps matches TRBD1 (5 bases). CDR1 is SGDLS, CDR2 YYNGEE, per germline. V was cut by 2 bases and J by 3 bases, with 9 bases left in between. The length of the CDR3 is 13 residues. Based on the CDR3 plus reference TRBV9 and TRBJ2-7, the full variable domain is DSGVTQTPKHLITATGQRVTLRCSPRSGDLSVYWYQQSLDQGLQFLIQYYNGEERAKGNILERFSAQQFPDLHSELNLSSLELGDSALYFCASSVGHGYEQYFGPGTRLTVT.

The chain links TRBV28 to TRBJ2-7; perhaps TRBD1 as D (6 bases). Per germline, CDR1 MDHEN and CDR2 SYDVKM. The CDR3 covers 15 residues. V shed 4 bases and J shed 0 bases, with 13 bases lying between them. The CDR3 coding sequence is TGTGCCAGCAGTTCATACCGGGACAACTCCTACGAGCAGTACTTC. Translating it yields CASSSYRDNSYEQYF.

V and J are TRBV11-2 and TRBJ2-1, with TRBD2 identical over 9 bases. Germline V gene data show CDR1 as SGHAT and CDR2 as FQNNGV. The CDR3 is 18 residues long. V trimming: 4 bases; J trimming: 1 base; junction bases outside the gene matches: 11. The chain's CDR3 is CASSSYRGREGSYNEQFF. The CDR3 DNA reads as TGTGCCAGCAGCTCATACCGCGGGCGGGAGGGGTCCTACAATGAGCAGTTCTTC.

V and J are TRBV18 and TRBJ1-2; tentative D call: TRBD1 (5 bases). Germline values: CDR1 KGHSH, CDR2 LQKENI. The germline V and J ends were trimmed by 10 bases and 4 bases, with 10 bases remaining between them. CDR3 length: 11 residues. This CDR3 reads CANGTAYGYTF. DNA for the CDR3: TGTGCCAACGGGACTGCCTATGGCTACACCTTC.

The chain employs TRBV7-2 and TRBJ1-2; no clear D. V lost 5 bases, J lost 3 bases, and 10 bases lay in between. CDR3 length: 13 residues. CDR1 SGHTA and CDR2 FQGNSA come from the germline V gene. DNA of the CDR3: TGTGCCAGCAGCGCCGACATTCACTATGGCTACACCTTC. This sequence encodes CASSADIHYGYTF. The full variable domain, with the rest looked up from reference TRBV7-2 and TRBJ1-2, is GAGVSQSPSNKVTEKGKDVELRCDPISGHTALYWYRQSLGQGLEFLIYFQGNSAPDKSGLPSDRFSAERTGGSVSTLTIQRTQQEDSAVYLCASSADIHYGYTFGSGTRLTVV.